A selection of T cell receptor beta chains follows, all from one sample in a study of T-cell reconstitution after alpha-beta-depleted transplantation in children. TCRdb re-analysed the PCR reads in MiXCR, keeping a single row per CDR3 protein. The data hold a few hundred thousand distinct CDR3 sequences, with 25% to 30% observed a single time. Specimen: PBMCs, collected before TCRalphabeta/CD19-depleted stem cell transplant. The source is a boy younger than two with Wiskott-Aldrich syndrome, due to receive a stem cell transplant. Both conserved end residues are part of each CDR3. The order of the fields is D gene, J gene, clone size, V gene, CDR3 DNA, CDR3 protein. The D gene is left open where the match is weak. The size field is filled for only some rows; it gives once, few, many or a size class.

D gene: TRBD1
J gene: TRBJ2-1
clone size: NA
V gene: TRBV5-4
CDR3 DNA: TGTGCCAGCAGCCACACCCGACAGGGTAATGAGCAGTTCTTC
CDR3 protein: CASSHTRQGNEQFF

D gene: TRBD2
J gene: TRBJ2-1
clone size: few
V gene: TRBV30
CDR3 DNA: TGTGCCTGGAGTTCGGGAGGCCCATGGTTCTTC
CDR3 protein: CAWSSGGPWFF

D gene: TRBD1
J gene: TRBJ1-4
clone size: many
V gene: TRBV6-5
CDR3 DNA: TGTGCCAGCAGTTGGGGGACAGGGAGTGAAAAACTGTTTTTT
CDR3 protein: CASSWGTGSEKLFF

D gene: TRBD1
J gene: TRBJ2-1
clone size: NA
V gene: TRBV5-1
CDR3 DNA: TGCGCCAGCAGCCCGACAGGGTTGTCCTACAATGAGCAGTTCTTC
CDR3 protein: CASSPTGLSYNEQFF

D gene: TRBD2
J gene: TRBJ2-7
clone size: NA
V gene: TRBV4-1
CDR3 DNA: TGCGCCAGCAGCCATCTCTCGACTAGCGTCAGATCCGAGCAGTACTTC
CDR3 protein: CASSHLSTSVRSEQYF

D gene: NA
J gene: TRBJ2-2
clone size: few
V gene: TRBV10-3
CDR3 DNA: TGTGCCATCAGTGAGTCCGGCAGGTTAACCGGGGAGCTGTTTTTT
CDR3 protein: CAISESGRLTGELFF

D gene: NA
J gene: TRBJ2-1
clone size: few
V gene: TRBV5-1
CDR3 DNA: TGCGCCAGCAGCTTGAGGGTGTTGGATGAGCAGTTCTTC
CDR3 protein: CASSLRVLDEQFF

D gene: NA
J gene: TRBJ1-4
clone size: few
V gene: TRBV7-8
CDR3 DNA: TGTGCCAGCAGCCCAGGGTCTTCTAATGAAAAACTGTTTTTT
CDR3 protein: CASSPGSSNEKLFF

D gene: TRBD1
J gene: TRBJ1-2
clone size: few
V gene: TRBV20-1
CDR3 DNA: TGCAGTGCTGGGACAGGGGGCGCGAACTCTGGCTACACCTTC
CDR3 protein: CSAGTGGANSGYTF

D gene: TRBD2
J gene: TRBJ2-7
clone size: once
V gene: TRBV6-5
CDR3 DNA: TGTGCCAGCAGTTACGACGCGGCGGGAGCCTACGAGCAGTACTTC
CDR3 protein: CASSYDAAGAYEQYF

D gene: NA
J gene: TRBJ1-5
clone size: few
V gene: TRBV7-8
CDR3 DNA: TGTGCCAGCAGCCCCGTATATGGGATGGGTATAGATCAGCCCCAGCATTTT
CDR3 protein: CASSPVYGMGIDQPQHF

D gene: TRBD2
J gene: TRBJ2-2
clone size: NA
V gene: TRBV18
CDR3 DNA: TGTGCCAGCTCACCAATTACAGCGGGAGATTCCGGGGAGCTGTTTTTT
CDR3 protein: CASSPITAGDSGELFF

D gene: TRBD2
J gene: TRBJ2-3
clone size: NA
V gene: TRBV28
CDR3 DNA: TGTGCCAGCAGCAATAGACTAGCGGGAGCGGCAGATACGCAGTATTTT
CDR3 protein: CASSNRLAGAADTQYF

D gene: TRBD1
J gene: TRBJ1-5
clone size: few
V gene: TRBV7-2
CDR3 DNA: TGTGCCAGCAGCCTCCCGGACAGGGAAGGGAATCAGCCCCAGCATTTT
CDR3 protein: CASSLPDREGNQPQHF

D gene: TRBD2
J gene: TRBJ2-1
clone size: NA
V gene: TRBV6-5
CDR3 DNA: TGTGCCAGCAGTTACGGACTAGCGGGAAATGAGCAGTTCTTC
CDR3 protein: CASSYGLAGNEQFF

D gene: TRBD1
J gene: TRBJ1-2
clone size: NA
V gene: TRBV15
CDR3 DNA: TGTGCCACCAGCAGAGATCTGAGACAGGGCTCCTATGGCTACACCTTC
CDR3 protein: CATSRDLRQGSYGYTF

D gene: TRBD2
J gene: TRBJ2-1
clone size: few
V gene: TRBV5-1
CDR3 DNA: TGCGCCAGCAGCTTGGGGACTCGCGGGAGAGGCGACAATGAGCAGTTCTTC
CDR3 protein: CASSLGTRGRGDNEQFF

D gene: NA
J gene: TRBJ1-6
clone size: few
V gene: TRBV20-1
CDR3 DNA: TGCAGTGCTAGGGTACAGGGCCTGGATAATTCACCCCTCCACTTT
CDR3 protein: CSARVQGLDNSPLHF

D gene: NA
J gene: TRBJ2-5
clone size: few
V gene: TRBV5-1
CDR3 DNA: TGCGCCAGCAGCTCAGGACAGCCCCAAGAGACCCAGTACTTC
CDR3 protein: CASSSGQPQETQYF

D gene: NA
J gene: TRBJ2-4
clone size: NA
V gene: TRBV5-1
CDR3 DNA: TGCGCCAGCAGCTGGGACCTAGGAACCATTCAGTACTTC
CDR3 protein: CASSWDLGTIQYF

D gene: NA
J gene: TRBJ2-2
clone size: NA
V gene: TRBV4-2
CDR3 DNA: TGTGCCAGCAGCCAAGATGGGTTCACCGGGGAGCTGTTTTTT
CDR3 protein: CASSQDGFTGELFF

D gene: NA
J gene: TRBJ2-2
clone size: few
V gene: TRBV2
CDR3 DNA: TGTGCCAGCGGCGGGGAGATTACCGGGGAGCTGTTTTTT
CDR3 protein: CASGGEITGELFF

D gene: NA
J gene: TRBJ2-1
clone size: few
V gene: TRBV7-8
CDR3 DNA: TGTGCCAGCAGCTTAGAACCAGGACGATACAATGAGCAGTTCTTC
CDR3 protein: CASSLEPGRYNEQFF

D gene: TRBD2
J gene: TRBJ2-7
clone size: few
V gene: TRBV7-9
CDR3 DNA: TGTGCCACCAGCTTAATGGGGGGGGACGAGCAGTACTTC
CDR3 protein: CATSLMGGDEQYF

D gene: TRBD2
J gene: TRBJ2-7
clone size: many
V gene: TRBV5-1
CDR3 DNA: TGCGCCAGCAGCTACACTAGCGGGAGCTCCTACGAGCAGTACTTC
CDR3 protein: CASSYTSGSSYEQYF

D gene: TRBD1
J gene: TRBJ1-5
clone size: NA
V gene: TRBV12-3/TRBV12-4
CDR3 DNA: TGTGCCAGCAGCCCCAGGGGGCTTGGCAATCAGCCCCAGCATTTT
CDR3 protein: CASSPRGLGNQPQHF

D gene: NA
J gene: TRBJ2-1
clone size: few
V gene: TRBV5-1
CDR3 DNA: TGCGCCAGCTGGTCTAGTTTTCCCCCTGAGGGTGAGCAGTTCTTC
CDR3 protein: CASWSSFPPEGEQFF

D gene: NA
J gene: TRBJ2-7
clone size: NA
V gene: TRBV29-1
CDR3 DNA: TGCAGCGGTAGTCTAGGGGACATCTACGAGCAGTACTTC
CDR3 protein: CSGSLGDIYEQYF

D gene: TRBD2
J gene: TRBJ2-2
clone size: NA
V gene: TRBV3-1
CDR3 DNA: TGTGCCAGCAGCCAACTAGCGGGAGCCGGGGAGCTGTTT
CDR3 protein: CASSQLAGAGELF

D gene: NA
J gene: TRBJ1-1
clone size: NA
V gene: TRBV20-1
CDR3 DNA: TGCAGTGCTGGAAGGAGGGCAGGGGACACTGAAGCTTTCTTT
CDR3 protein: CSAGRRAGDTEAFF

D gene: NA
J gene: TRBJ2-2
clone size: few
V gene: TRBV20-1
CDR3 DNA: TGCAGTACCGGGTCCTGGGCGACCGGGGAGCTGTTTTTT
CDR3 protein: CSTGSWATGELFF

D gene: TRBD2
J gene: TRBJ2-5
clone size: NA
V gene: TRBV5-1
CDR3 DNA: TGCGCCAGCGGAGTGACTAGCGGAGAAGAGACCCAGTACTTC
CDR3 protein: CASGVTSGEETQYF

D gene: TRBD2
J gene: TRBJ2-3
clone size: few
V gene: TRBV5-1
CDR3 DNA: TGCGCCAGCAGCTTACTCGGACTAGCGGCCTCCACAGATACGCAGTATTTT
CDR3 protein: CASSLLGLAASTDTQYF

D gene: TRBD1
J gene: TRBJ1-6
clone size: few
V gene: TRBV20-1
CDR3 DNA: TGCAGTGCTAGATTGGGACAGGGAGCGAGCTCCTATAATTCACCCCTCCACTTT
CDR3 protein: CSARLGQGASSYNSPLHF

D gene: TRBD1
J gene: TRBJ1-1
clone size: few
V gene: TRBV3-1
CDR3 DNA: TGTGCCAGCAGCCAAAGACAGGGGATGATCACTGAAGCTTTCTTT
CDR3 protein: CASSQRQGMITEAFF

D gene: NA
J gene: TRBJ2-1
clone size: few
V gene: TRBV20-1
CDR3 DNA: TGCAGTGCTAGAGTAAACGGGCCGGGCCCACGTTGGGATGAGCAGTTCTTC
CDR3 protein: CSARVNGPGPRWDEQFF

D gene: NA
J gene: TRBJ2-7
clone size: NA
V gene: TRBV18
CDR3 DNA: TGTGCCAGCTCACCGGACCAAGTCTACGAGCAGTACTTC
CDR3 protein: CASSPDQVYEQYF

D gene: TRBD2
J gene: TRBJ2-1
clone size: NA
V gene: TRBV12-3/TRBV12-4
CDR3 DNA: TGTGCCAGCAGTCTCCAACTAGCGGGAGGGAACAATGAGCAGTTCTTC
CDR3 protein: CASSLQLAGGNNEQFF

D gene: TRBD2
J gene: TRBJ2-1
clone size: few
V gene: TRBV5-1
CDR3 DNA: TGCGCCAGCAGCAGGGATAGCGGGAGTCGCAATGAGCAGTTCTTC
CDR3 protein: CASSRDSGSRNEQFF

D gene: TRBD2
J gene: TRBJ2-1
clone size: NA
V gene: TRBV5-1
CDR3 DNA: TGCGCCAGCAGCTTGTTAGCGGGGGACTCCTACAATGAGCAGTTCTTC
CDR3 protein: CASSLLAGDSYNEQFF

D gene: TRBD1
J gene: TRBJ2-7
clone size: few
V gene: TRBV18
CDR3 DNA: TGTGCCAGCTCACCCCTGGACAGGCGCGAGCAGTACTTC
CDR3 protein: CASSPLDRREQYF

D gene: NA
J gene: TRBJ2-1
clone size: few
V gene: TRBV24-1
CDR3 DNA: TGTGCCACCAGTAAAAACAATGAGCAGTTCTTC
CDR3 protein: CATSKNNEQFF

D gene: NA
J gene: TRBJ2-5
clone size: few
V gene: TRBV5-1
CDR3 DNA: TGCGCCAGCAGCTTGGTATCACCACAAGAGACCCAGTACTTC
CDR3 protein: CASSLVSPQETQYF

D gene: TRBD2
J gene: TRBJ2-1
clone size: once
V gene: TRBV20-1
CDR3 DNA: TGCAGTGCTAGAGATCGGACTAGCGGTTCCTACAATGAGCAGTTCTTC
CDR3 protein: CSARDRTSGSYNEQFF

D gene: NA
J gene: TRBJ1-6
clone size: NA
V gene: TRBV20-1
CDR3 DNA: TGCAGTGCTCACTTACAGGGTTTGAAGAATTCACCCCTCCACTTT
CDR3 protein: CSAHLQGLKNSPLHF

D gene: NA
J gene: TRBJ2-1
clone size: few
V gene: TRBV5-1
CDR3 DNA: TGCGCCAGCAGACTCGTAGCCACCTACAATGAGCAGTTCTTC
CDR3 protein: CASRLVATYNEQFF

D gene: NA
J gene: TRBJ1-1
clone size: NA
V gene: TRBV3-1
CDR3 DNA: TGTGCCAGCAGCCAATTCGGGGGGCGTTCGTTGACCACTGAAGCTTTCTTT
CDR3 protein: CASSQFGGRSLTTEAFF

D gene: TRBD2
J gene: TRBJ2-3
clone size: NA
V gene: TRBV5-5
CDR3 DNA: TGTGCCAGCAGCCAAAGACTAGCGGGAGATACAGATACGCAGTATTTT
CDR3 protein: CASSQRLAGDTDTQYF

D gene: NA
J gene: TRBJ2-7
clone size: few
V gene: TRBV5-1
CDR3 DNA: TGCGCCAGCAGCTCGGCCGGAGGGGCGGGAATGAACAACTACGAGCAGTACTTC
CDR3 protein: CASSSAGGAGMNNYEQYF

D gene: NA
J gene: TRBJ2-7
clone size: few
V gene: TRBV5-1
CDR3 DNA: TGCGCCAGCAGCCCCAACGCGGGACAGAACTACGAGCAGTACTTC
CDR3 protein: CASSPNAGQNYEQYF

D gene: NA
J gene: TRBJ2-5
clone size: once
V gene: TRBV5-1
CDR3 DNA: TGCGCCAGCAGCTTGGCCGAGTTCAGGCCCCCTGAGACCCAGTACTTC
CDR3 protein: CASSLAEFRPPETQYF

D gene: TRBD2
J gene: TRBJ2-3
clone size: NA
V gene: TRBV20-1
CDR3 DNA: TGCAGTGCCCCAGGGAGGGGCACAGATACGCAGTATTTT
CDR3 protein: CSAPGRGTDTQYF

D gene: NA
J gene: TRBJ2-1
clone size: few
V gene: TRBV20-1
CDR3 DNA: TGCAGTGCTAGTATTCCAGCGGATCTTTACAATGAGCAGTTCTTC
CDR3 protein: CSASIPADLYNEQFF

D gene: NA
J gene: TRBJ1-1
clone size: NA
V gene: TRBV7-2
CDR3 DNA: TGTGCCAGCAGCCACGGCAGGGAGGGTACTGAAGCTTTCTTT
CDR3 protein: CASSHGREGTEAFF

D gene: TRBD2
J gene: TRBJ2-3
clone size: NA
V gene: TRBV5-1
CDR3 DNA: TGCGCCAGCAGCTGGACTAGCGGTGGAGATACGCAGTATTTT
CDR3 protein: CASSWTSGGDTQYF